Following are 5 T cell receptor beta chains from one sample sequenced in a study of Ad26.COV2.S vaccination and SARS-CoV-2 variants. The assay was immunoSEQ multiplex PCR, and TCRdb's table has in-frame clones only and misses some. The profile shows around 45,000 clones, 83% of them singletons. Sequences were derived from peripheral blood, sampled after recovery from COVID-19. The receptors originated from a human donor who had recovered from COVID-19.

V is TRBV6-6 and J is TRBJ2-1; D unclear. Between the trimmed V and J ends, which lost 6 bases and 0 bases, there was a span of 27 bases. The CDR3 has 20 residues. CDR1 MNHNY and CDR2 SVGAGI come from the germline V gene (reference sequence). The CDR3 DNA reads TGTGCCAGCAGCGACCCCCTTAGGCTATCGGATCCCAGCTCCTACAATGAGCAGTTCTTC. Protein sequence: CASSDPLRLSDPSSYNEQFF.

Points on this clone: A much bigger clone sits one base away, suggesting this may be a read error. CDR3 residues: CASSLGGTGELFF. DNA for the CDR3: TGTGCCAGCAGCTTAGGGGGCACCGGGGAGCTGTTTTTT. The V and J genes are TRBV7-9 and TRBJ2-2; D ambiguous. This CDR3 spans 13 amino acids. The germline CDR1 and CDR2 sequences are SEHNR and FQNEAQ (reference sequence). Deletions cut 1 base from V and 4 bases from J, with 4 bases between.

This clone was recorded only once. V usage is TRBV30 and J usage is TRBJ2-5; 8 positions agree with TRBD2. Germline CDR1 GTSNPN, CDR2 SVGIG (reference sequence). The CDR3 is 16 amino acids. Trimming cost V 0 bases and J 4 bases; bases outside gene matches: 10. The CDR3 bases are TGTGCCTGGAGTGTACCTACGGGACTAGGGGGAGAGACCCAGTACTTC. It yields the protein CAWSVPTGLGGETQYF.

The CDR3 loop is CASTRQGNTEAFF. The CDR3 region has the DNA TGTGCCAGCACCAGACAGGGTAATACTGAAGCTTTCTTT. The chain is built from TRBV2 and TRBJ1-1; 7 bases map to TRBD1. The CDR3 is 13 residues long. Unmatched junction bases numbered 7, after V lost 7 bases and J lost 5 bases. CDR1 is SNHLY and CDR2 is FYNNEI in the germline V gene.

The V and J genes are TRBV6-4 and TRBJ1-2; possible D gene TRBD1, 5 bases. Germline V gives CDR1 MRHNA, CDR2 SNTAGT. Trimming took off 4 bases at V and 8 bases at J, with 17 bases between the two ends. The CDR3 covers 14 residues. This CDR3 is CASSATNWGRGYTF. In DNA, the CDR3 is TGTGCCAGCAGTGCCACCAATTGGGGGAGAGGCTACACCTTC.